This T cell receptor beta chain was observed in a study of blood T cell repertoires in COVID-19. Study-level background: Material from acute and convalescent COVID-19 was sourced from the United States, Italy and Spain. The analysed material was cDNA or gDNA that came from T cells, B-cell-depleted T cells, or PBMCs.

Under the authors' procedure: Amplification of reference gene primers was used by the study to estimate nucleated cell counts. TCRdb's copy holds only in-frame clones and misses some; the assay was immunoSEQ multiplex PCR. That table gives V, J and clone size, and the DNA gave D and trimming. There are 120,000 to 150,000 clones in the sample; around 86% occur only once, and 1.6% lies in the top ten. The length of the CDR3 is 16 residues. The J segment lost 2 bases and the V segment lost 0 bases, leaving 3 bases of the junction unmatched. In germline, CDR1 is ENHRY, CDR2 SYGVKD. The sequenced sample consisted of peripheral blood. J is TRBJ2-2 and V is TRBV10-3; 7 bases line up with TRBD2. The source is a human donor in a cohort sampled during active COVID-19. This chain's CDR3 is CAISESSGTNTGELFF. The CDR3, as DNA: TGTGCCATCAGTGAGTCCAGCGGGACTAACACCGGGGAGCTGTTTTTT.